This T cell receptor beta chain was sequenced for a study of human T cells and chemical hapten exposure. Study background: Researchers reported sensitizing an approximately 2 cm by approximately 2 cm upper inner arm skin site with 2% DPC.

This CDR3 has 14 residues. V was clipped by 5 bases and J by 0 bases, with 10 bases between them. CDR1 is LGHNA, CDR2 YSLEER, per germline. About this clonotype itself: As yet, its antigen is unknown.

Study results and caveats: TCRs at high frequency, those above 1 in 1000, did not change with DPC sensitization. Clustering by CDR3 similarity yielded significantly more large clusters from expanded TCRs than controls.

The time point was: patch test 3, about 24 weeks after DPC sensitization. Documented treatment: therapeutic diphenylcyclopropenone sensitization with weekly scalp DPC. The library gave individual cDNA molecules unique molecular identifiers. A single record per CDR3 protein comes from TCRdb applying MiXCR to the RACE reads. The table has under 75,000 distinct CDR3 sequences, approximately 12% seen once. The J gene is TRBJ2-5, the V gene TRBV4-3; D is perhaps TRBD2 (6 bases). This clonotype originated in a woman in her 50s with alopecia areata. Some clones in this sample may be carry-over from other donors' samples. The material sequenced was whole blood, taken in connection with sensitization to the hapten diphenylcyclopropenone (DPC). The CDR3 bases are TGCGCCAGCAGCAACCGGGACTACCAAGAGACCCAGTACTTC. Its protein is CASSNRDYQETQYF.